This TCR beta chain was identified during a study of cytomegalovirus exposure and HLA in healthy donors. Study conclusions and caveats: Cytomegalovirus association was listed for around 170 TCR beta chains. As confirmed in vitro, a few CMV-associated chains were specific for CMV antigens.

Trimming removed 5 bases at V and 1 base at J, with 11 bases between. The CDR3 totals 15 residues. Germline lookup yields CDR1 MNHEY and CDR2 SVGAGI. PCR amplification relied on 60 Vbeta primers (plus 13 Jbeta primers). The data were produced by immunoSEQ multiplex PCR, yet TCRdb's version contains in-frame clones alone and is incomplete. The sample includes 100,000 to 150,000 clones, approximately 77% of them seen just once. Of note for this clone: Its antigen is still unknown.

The chain combines TRBV6-5 with TRBJ2-2; the D gene is possibly TRBD1 (6 bases). The origin of this receptor is a young man in good health and CMV-seronegative. Sequencing used PBMCs. The CDR3 sequence is CASSPPTGNTGELFF. CDR3 sequence (DNA): TGTGCCAGCAGTCCCCCGACAGGGAACACCGGGGAGCTGTTTTTT.